What follows are 24 T cell receptor beta chains derived from one specimen sequenced in a study of blood T cell repertoires in COVID-19. Only in-frame clones appear in the TCRdb table, and some are missing; sequencing was by immunoSEQ multiplex PCR. The sample includes tens of thousands of clones, roughly 80% of them seen just once. The specimen sequenced was peripheral blood. These receptors all stem from a man between 65 and 79 years old with COVID-19, enrolled during active disease.

This clone was detected a few times. This chain links TRBV28 with TRBJ1-5; 8 nucleotides agree with TRBD1. This CDR3 contains 14 residues. Germline V gene sequence: CDR1 MDHEN, CDR2 SYDVKM. V lost 6 bases, J lost 4 bases, and 5 bases stayed unmatched. In nucleotides, the CDR3 is TGTGCCAGCAGGAAACAGGGGGGGAATCAGCCCCAGCATTTT. Its protein product is CASRKQGGNQPQHF.

This clone appeared a few times. The chain couples TRBV7-3 to TRBJ2-3; D might be TRBD2 (5 bases). CDR1 is SGHTA and CDR2 is FQGTGA in the germline V gene. The CDR3 extends over 16 amino acids. With 5 bases removed from V and 3 bases from J, the gap between germline ends came to 18 bases. CDR3 nucleotides: TGTGCCAGCAGCCTCAGAGGTACTAGTTCAACAGATACGCAGTATTTT. This codes for CASSLRGTSSTDTQYF.

The rearrangement joins TRBV5-1 to TRBJ2-2; 12 bases are shared with TRBD2. Germline V lookup: CDR1 SGHRS, CDR2 YFSETQ. The CDR3 loop spans 19 amino acids. J gave up 1 base and V 2 bases, and 9 bases lay outside the gene matches. The CDR3 loop is CASSLTGTSGSMNTGELFF. The CDR3 nucleotides are TGCGCCAGCAGCTTAACCGGGACTAGCGGGTCAATGAACACCGGGGAGCTGTTTTTT.

This chain connects TRBV21-1 to TRBJ2-7; the table assigns TRBD1, which was not confirmed against the DNA. TRBV21-1 is marked as a pseudogene. The length of the CDR3 is 16 residues. This CDR3 reads CASSKGDRFGFYEQYF. The CDR3 bases are TGTGCCAGCAGCAAAGGAGACAGATTCGGCTTCTACGAGCAGTACTTC.

This sequence joins TRBV9 and TRBJ1-1, with D possibly being TRBD1 (5 bases). Between the trimmed V and J ends, which lost 5 bases and 4 bases, there was a span of 6 bases. The CDR3 has 11 residues. Germline CDR1 is SGDLS and CDR2 is YYNGEE. Here the CDR3 reads CASSRGTEAFF. The CDR3 nucleotides read TGTGCCAGCAGTAGGGGCACTGAAGCTTTCTTT.

The V and J genes are TRBV15 and TRBJ2-2; TRBD2 might be the D (6 bases). The CDR3 has 15 amino acids. V was shortened by 1 base and J by 1 base, with 7 bases between the two germline ends. Germline CDR1 LNHNV, CDR2 YYDKDF (reference sequence). CDR3 protein: CATSRGLGNTGELFF. In DNA form, the CDR3 reads TGTGCCACCAGCAGAGGACTAGGGAACACCGGGGAGCTGTTTTTT.

This sequence joins TRBV7-9 and TRBJ1-4; 9 bases align to TRBD1. The length of the CDR3 is 15 residues. J was trimmed by 6 bases and V by 2 bases; bases with no gene match: 4. Per the germline V gene, CDR1 is SEHNR and CDR2 is FQNEAQ (reference sequence). Written as DNA, the CDR3 is TGTGCCAGCAGCTTACGAACAGGGGGCCATGAAAAACTGTTTTTT. Its protein is CASSLRTGGHEKLFF. Full variable domain (rest looked up from reference TRBV7-9 and TRBJ1-4): DTGVSQNPRHKITKRGQNVTFRCDPISEHNRLYWYRQTLGQGPEFLTYFQNEAQLEKSRLLSDRFSAERPKGSFSTLEIQRTEQGDSAMYLCASSLRTGGHEKLFFGSGTQLSVL.

The rearrangement joins TRBV28 to TRBJ1-1; D gene uncertain. CDR3 length equals 11 residues. V was clipped by 2 bases and J by 11 bases, with 9 bases between them. Germline V gene lookup returns CDR1 MDHEN and CDR2 SYDVKM. CDR3 DNA: TGTGCCAGCAGTTTAGGCAGGCAGGCTTTCTTT. Amino acids: CASSLGRQAFF.

The rearrangement joins TRBV7-2 to TRBJ1-6, with 7 nucleotides matching TRBD1. Looked up from germline, CDR1 is SGHTA and CDR2 is FQGNSA. J was trimmed by 9 bases and V by 6 bases; bases with no gene match: 23. The CDR3 is 19 residues long. For the CDR3, the DNA is TGTGCCAGCAGGGACGGTTGGACAGGCCGTTCTCCCAGGGGTTCACCCCTCCACTTT. Protein: CASRDGWTGRSPRGSPLHF.

The chain uses TRBV6-5 and TRBJ1-4, with 11 bases fitting TRBD1. The ends lost 2 bases at V and 8 bases at J; junction bases unmatched: 7. Per the germline V gene, CDR1 is MNHEY and CDR2 is SVGAGI. The CDR3 contains 16 residues. This CDR3 reads CASSYIRTGGGEKLFF. In nucleotides, the CDR3 is TGTGCCAGCAGTTACATCCGGACAGGGGGCGGAGAAAAACTGTTTTTT.

This chain uses TRBV7-6 with TRBJ2-2; D perhaps matches TRBD1 (7 bases). The CDR3 is made up of 16 amino acids. The germline V and J ends were trimmed by 3 bases and 3 bases, with 14 bases remaining between them. Germline assignment: CDR1 SGHVS and CDR2 FNYEAQ. The CDR3 loop reads CASSFLRGEDTGELFF. CDR3 sequence (DNA): TGTGCCAGCAGCTTTCTCAGGGGGGAGGACACCGGGGAGCTGTTTTTT.

This clone was counted once. This chain connects TRBV19 to TRBJ2-7; D unresolved. The germline V gene has CDR1 LNHDA and CDR2 SQIVND (reference sequence). The CDR3 extends over 12 amino acids. Trimming pared 5 bases from V and 1 base from J, leaving 6 bases between. The CDR3 sequence is CASSARSYEQYF. The CDR3 coding sequence is TGTGCCAGTAGTGCCAGGTCCTACGAGCAGTACTTC. The whole variable domain, filled in from reference TRBV19 and TRBJ2-7, reads DGGITQSPKYLFRKEGQNVTLSCEQNLNHDAMYWYRQDPGQGLRLIYYSQIVNDFQKGDIAEGYSVSREKKESFPLTVTSAQKNPTAFYLCASSARSYEQYFGPGTRLTVT.

This chain links TRBV6-5 with TRBJ1-1; D possibly corresponds to TRBD1 (5 bases). Germline V gene sequence: CDR1 MNHEY, CDR2 SVGAGI. The CDR3 loop spans 14 amino acids. V lost 6 bases and J lost 1, with 12 bases in between. The CDR3 coding sequence is TGTGCCAGCAGCCTCGCTCAGGGGAACACTGAAGCTTTCTTT. Translating it yields CASSLAQGNTEAFF.

V usage is TRBV5-1 and J usage is TRBJ2-1, with TRBD1 matching over 8 bases. The CDR3 loop spans 13 amino acids. The J segment lost 8 bases and the V segment lost 5 bases, leaving 6 bases of the junction unmatched. Germline V lookup: CDR1 SGHRS, CDR2 YFSETQ. The CDR3 reads CASRRTGIHEQFF. The CDR3, as DNA: TGCGCCAGCAGACGGACAGGGATTCATGAGCAGTTCTTC.

The V and J genes are TRBV5-1 and TRBJ1-2; 8 bases line up with TRBD1. Per germline, CDR1 SGHRS and CDR2 YFSETQ. CDR3 size: 14 residues. The V and J ends lost 3 bases and 0 bases, in that order; junction bases with no gene match: 1. For the CDR3, the DNA is TGCGCCAGCAGCTCACAGGGGGCTAACTATGGCTACACCTTC. Protein: CASSSQGANYGYTF. Full variable domain (rest looked up from reference TRBV5-1 and TRBJ1-2): KAGVTQTPRYLIKTRGQQVTLSCSPISGHRSVSWYQQTPGQGLQFLFEYFSETQRNKGNFPGRFSGRQFSNSRSEMNVSTLELGDSALYLCASSSQGANYGYTFGSGTRLTVV.

This clone was seen once. For the CDR3, the DNA is TGTGCCAGCAGCCAATCCGGGGGGAATGAGCAGTTCTTC. Translating it yields CASSQSGGNEQFF. The V call is TRBV3-1 (or the pseudogene TRBV3-2), the J call TRBJ2-1; 7 bases agree with TRBD2. Germline lookup yields CDR1 LGHDT and CDR2 YNNKEL (reference sequence). CDR3 length: 13 residues. V was pared by 2 bases and J by 7 bases, with 2 bases of the junction left unmatched.

CDR3 region: CASSIGRVETNEKLFF. The CDR3 bases are TGTGCCAGTAGTATAGGCCGGGTGGAAACTAATGAAAAACTGTTTTTT. The rearrangement uses TRBV19 and TRBJ1-4; no reliable D call. V gave up 1 base and J gave up 1 base, with 10 bases separating them. Germline CDR1 LNHDA, CDR2 SQIVND (reference sequence). The CDR3 runs 16 residues.

V usage is TRBV7-9 and J usage is TRBJ1-3; the D is unclear. CDR3 size: 15 residues. V was cut by 1 base and J by 0 bases, with 7 bases left in between. From germline, CDR1 is SEHNR and CDR2 FQNEAQ (reference sequence). The CDR3 spells CASSLGASSGNTIYF. The CDR3 DNA is TGTGCCAGCAGCTTAGGAGCGAGCTCTGGAAACACCATATATTTT.

DNA for the CDR3: TGTGCCATCAGCGATAGCGGGAGGGCCCAAGGGGAGCAGTACTTC. Translating gives CAISDSGRAQGEQYF. The genes are TRBV10-3 and TRBJ2-7, with TRBD2 identical over 11 bases. After removal of 6 bases from V and 7 bases from J, the junction contained 11 bases not matched to a gene. The CDR3 is 15 amino acids. The germline gives CDR1 ENHRY, CDR2 SYGVKD.

V gene TRBV19 combines with J gene TRBJ1-4, with a possible D match to TRBD1 (6 bases). The germline gives CDR1 LNHDA, CDR2 SQIVND (reference sequence). The length of the CDR3 is 13 residues. Trimming took off 5 bases at V and 6 bases at J, with 10 bases between the two ends. This CDR3 is CASSLGQHEKLFF. DNA of the CDR3: TGTGCCAGTAGTCTAGGACAGCATGAAAAACTGTTTTTT.

The chain carries TRBV18 and TRBJ1-2; D not resolved. Germline V gene sequence: CDR1 KGHSH, CDR2 LQKENI. V dropped 1 base and J dropped 0 bases, with 12 bases sitting between them. This CDR3 has 16 residues. In nucleotides, the CDR3 is TGTGCCAGCTCACCACGGGCACAAAGAGCTAACTATGGCTACACCTTC. Its protein is CASSPRAQRANYGYTF.

This clone appeared once. The chain is built from TRBV28 and TRBJ2-3, with D perhaps matching TRBD2 (6 bases). V was trimmed by 3 bases and J by 11 bases, leaving 18 bases between them. This CDR3 has 14 residues. From germline, CDR1 is MDHEN and CDR2 SYDVKM. The chain's CDR3 is CASSFLRRDSQQYF. The CDR3 region has the DNA TGTGCCAGCAGTTTTCTCCGCCGGGACTCCCAGCAGTATTTT.

The rearrangement links TRBV10-3 to TRBJ2-1; no definite D call. From germline, CDR1 is ENHRY and CDR2 SYGVKD. The CDR3 has 13 residues. The germline V and J ends were trimmed by 3 bases and 4 bases, with 7 bases remaining between them. The CDR3 is CAISDLQYNEQFF. DNA of the CDR3: TGTGCCATCAGTGATTTACAATACAATGAGCAGTTCTTC.

This chain joins TRBV19 and TRBJ1-1; tentative D call: TRBD1 (5 bases). CDR1 is LNHDA, CDR2 SQIVND, per germline (reference sequence). This CDR3 spans 15 amino acids. Between the trimmed V and J ends, which lost 5 bases and 1 base, there was a span of 14 bases. CDR3 residues: CASSYPHDRNTEAFF. The CDR3 DNA follows: TGTGCCAGTAGTTACCCTCACGACAGGAACACTGAAGCTTTCTTT.